The text below deals with one TCR beta chain. Its antigen is still unknown. People who had autoimmune disease history or systemic immunosuppression were excluded. Sequenced by immunoSEQ multiplex PCR; TCRdb stores in-frame clones only, minus some. Of roughly 15,000 clones in the sample, around four fifths were seen once. The CDR3 contains 14 residues. The germline V gene has CDR1 SNHLY and CDR2 FYNNEI. The V and J ends lost 7 bases and 1 base respectively, with 14 bases between them. This specimen belongs to a study of OX40 agonist ivuxolimab in advanced cancers. Study background: One hepatocellular carcinoma and a couple of cutaneous melanoma patients partially responded. The study, taken as a whole, reports: On average, CD8+ T cells showed a greater number of expanded clones than CD4+.

The chain combines TRBV2 with TRBJ2-7; D possibly corresponds to TRBD1 (5 bases). The material was CD4+ or CD8+ T cells sorted from blood, obtained in a trial of the OX40 agonist ivuxolimab. This receptor was identified in an adult with an advanced solid tumor such as melanoma, head and neck, liver or kidney cancer. CDR3 coding DNA: TGTGCCAGCACCGACAGAGACTTTTCCTACGAGCAGTACTTC. Translating it yields CASTDRDFSYEQYF.